The clone carrying this T cell receptor (beta chain) was counted between two and nine times. The sample comes from a study of blood T cell repertoires in COVID-19. Study context: Italy, Spain and the United States were the sources of the convalescent and acute COVID-19 samples.

With 5 bases removed from V and 0 bases from J, the gap between germline ends came to 8 bases. The CDR3 runs 15 residues. Germline lookup yields CDR1 MRHNA and CDR2 SNTAGT. Original processing methods: The authors estimated nucleated cell counts from reference gene primer amplification. Clones were sequenced by immunoSEQ multiplex PCR, and TCRdb holds only the in-frame ones, with some missing. The V and J calls and clone size come from that table; D and trimming were worked out from the DNA. Of approximately 460,000 clones in the sample, approximately 92% are singletons; the top ten hold about 0.91%.

This clonotype was obtained from a man aged 18 to 30 with COVID-19, enrolled during active disease. This chain connects TRBV6-4 to TRBJ2-6; D is undetermined. Material for sequencing was peripheral blood. The CDR3 DNA reads as TGTGCCAGCAGTACTGACAACTCTGGGGCCAACGTCCTGACTTTC. Translating it yields CASSTDNSGANVLTF.